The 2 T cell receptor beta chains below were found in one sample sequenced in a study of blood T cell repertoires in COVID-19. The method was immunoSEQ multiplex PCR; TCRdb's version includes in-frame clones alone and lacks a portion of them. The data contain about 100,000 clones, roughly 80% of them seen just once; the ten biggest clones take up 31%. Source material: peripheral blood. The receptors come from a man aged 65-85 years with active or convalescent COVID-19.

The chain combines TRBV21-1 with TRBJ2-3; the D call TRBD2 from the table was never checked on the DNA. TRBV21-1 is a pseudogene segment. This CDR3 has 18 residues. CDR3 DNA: TGTGCCAGCAGGCCGACATGCCGACTAGCGGAGATCACAGATACGCAGTATTTT. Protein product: CASRPTCRLAEITDTQYF.

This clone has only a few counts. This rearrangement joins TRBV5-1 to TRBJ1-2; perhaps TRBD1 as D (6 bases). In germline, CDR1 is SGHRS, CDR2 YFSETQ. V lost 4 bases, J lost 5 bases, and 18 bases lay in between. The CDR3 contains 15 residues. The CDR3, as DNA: TGCGCCAGCAGCCCGACTCGAAGGGGGGGATATGGCTACACCTTC. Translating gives CASSPTRRGGYGYTF.